Presented here are 26 T cell receptor beta chains from one specimen sequenced in a study of T cell responses to AZD1222 COVID-19 vaccine. The assay was immunoSEQ multiplex PCR, and TCRdb's table has in-frame clones only and misses some. This sample has 95,000 to 100,000 clones; about 81% occur once, and the top ten carry 11% to 15%. The material sequenced was peripheral blood, taken 28 days after the second AZD1222 dose. These receptors came from an adult who received the AZD1222 COVID-19 vaccine.

V is TRBV5-1 and J is TRBJ2-7; no clear D. There are 13 residues in the CDR3. The V end lost 0 bases, the J end lost 5 bases, and 9 bases lay between the germline ends. Germline CDR1 SGHRS, CDR2 YFSETQ. The CDR3 coding sequence is TGCGCCAGCAGCTTGGCCGAAACCAACGAGCAGTACTTC. This encodes CASSLAETNEQYF.

The chain couples TRBV7-9 to TRBJ2-5; either TRBD1 or TRBD2 may supply D (5 bases each). This CDR3 contains 13 residues. V lost 5 bases, J lost 0 bases, and 7 bases lay in between. Germline loops: CDR1 SEHNR, CDR2 FQNEAQ (reference sequence). The CDR3 sequence: CASSPGHQETQYF. DNA for the CDR3: TGTGCCAGCAGCCCGGGACACCAAGAGACCCAGTACTTC.

This chain uses TRBV4-3 with TRBJ1-2; 8 nucleotides line up with TRBD1. The CDR3 extends over 17 amino acids. Germline V gene sequence: CDR1 LGHNA, CDR2 YSLEER. J gave up 8 bases and V 3 bases, and 17 bases lay outside the gene matches. Here the CDR3 DNA reads TGCGCCAGCAGCCAGGGCCTGGGACAGGAGGTCGCGCGAGGCTACACCTTC. Translated, it gives CASSQGLGQEVARGYTF.

This clone was seen just once. The genes are TRBV9 and TRBJ2-7; no firm D call. This CDR3 comprises 14 residues. Germline V gives CDR1 SGDLS, CDR2 YYNGEE. Trimming cost V 0 bases and J 1 base, with 8 bases left between them. Written as DNA, the CDR3 is TGTGCCAGCAGCGTAGTCGGGTCTTCCTACGAGCAGTACTTC. Its translation is CASSVVGSSYEQYF.

This chain connects TRBV7-2 to TRBJ1-5; D ambiguous. Deletions cut 2 bases from V and 6 bases from J, with 5 bases between. The length of the CDR3 is 12 residues. The germline V gene encodes CDR1 SGHTA and CDR2 FQGNSA. CDR3 amino acids: CASSLPPQPQHF. The CDR3 bases are TGTGCCAGCAGCTTACCTCCTCAGCCCCAGCATTTT. Based on the CDR3 plus reference TRBV7-2 and TRBJ1-5, the full variable domain is GAGVSQSPSNKVTEKGKDVELRCDPISGHTALYWYRQSLGQGLEFLIYFQGNSAPDKSGLPSDRFSAERTGGSVSTLTIQRTQQEDSAVYLCASSLPPQPQHFGDGTRLSIL.

The chain recombines TRBV3-1 (or the pseudogene TRBV3-2) with TRBJ2-5; the D is unclear. Germline CDR1 is LGHDT and CDR2 is YNNKEL (reference sequence). The CDR3 runs 14 residues. V lost 3 bases and J 4 bases, leaving 12 bases between the germline ends. CDR3 residues: CASSQTFGRETQYF. CDR3 sequence (DNA): TGTGCCAGCAGCCAGACATTTGGACGAGAGACCCAGTACTTC.

This chain joins TRBV7-9 and TRBJ1-2; D is unclear. Trimming stripped 6 bases from V and 8 bases from J, with 16 bases between. This CDR3 is built from 13 residues. Germline CDR1 is SEHNR and CDR2 is FQNEAQ (reference sequence). DNA of the CDR3: TGTGCCAGCAGTTCGATCGGGATTCGGGGCTACACCTTC. Its protein product is CASSSIGIRGYTF.

This rearrangement joins TRBV7-9 to TRBJ2-7; no definite D call. Trimming left V 3 bases short and J 2 bases short, with 11 bases between. CDR3 length: 14 residues. Germline V CDR1 and CDR2: SEHNR, FQNEAQ (reference sequence). CDR3 in amino acids: CASSLTGTPYEQYF. The CDR3 DNA sequence: TGTGCCAGCAGCTTGACCGGAACTCCCTACGAGCAGTACTTC.

Regarding this clone: An end of the junction does not agree with germline; a read error may underlie this. The chain combines TRBV29-1 with TRBJ2-7; 9 nucleotides align to TRBD1. Germline loops: CDR1 SQVTM, CDR2 ANQGSEA. The length of the CDR3 is 12 residues. The CDR3 region is CSVQRDRAGVYF. CDR3 coding DNA: TGCAGCGTCCAACGGGACAGGGCTGGAGTTTATTTC.

The chain uses TRBV5-8 and TRBJ1-1; D call uncertain. Trimming removed 4 bases from V and 7 bases from J, with 11 bases in between. The CDR3 is 12 amino acids. CDR1 and CDR2 (germline): SGHTS, YDEGEE. CDR3 DNA sequence: TGTGCCAGCAGCCCTAGGACCAGTGAAGCTTTCTTT. It encodes CASSPRTSEAFF.

This clone is classed as medium-sized. The chain recombines TRBV5-6 with TRBJ1-3, with D perhaps TRBD1 (6 bases). Trimming removed 4 bases from V and 2 bases from J, with 13 bases in between. Germline V gene sequence: CDR1 SGHDT, CDR2 YYEEEE. The CDR3 length is 15 residues. CDR3 bases: TGTGCCAGCAGCCCAAACCAGGGGACTGGAAACACCATATATTTT. Its translation is CASSPNQGTGNTIYF.

In its sample, this clone was seen a few times. The chain uses TRBV7-2 and TRBJ2-2; the match to TRBD2 covers 7 bases. Germline CDR1 is SGHTA and CDR2 is FQGNSA. V dropped 2 bases and J dropped 4; count of bases not matched to a gene: 10. The CDR3 is 17 amino acids. CDR3 coding DNA: TGTGCCAGCAGCTTAAGAGGTGGCGGGAGAGGCACCGGGGAGCTGTTTTTT. This gives the protein CASSLRGGGRGTGELFF.

The V and J genes are TRBV7-2 and TRBJ2-1; D may be TRBD1 or TRBD2 (5 bases each). Looked up from germline, CDR1 is SGHTA and CDR2 is FQGNSA. The CDR3 loop spans 15 amino acids. The ends were cut back, 1 base at V and 9 bases at J, with 16 bases in the middle. CDR3 sequence (DNA): TGTGCCAGCAGCTTAGAGCGAGGGGCACTAAGTGAGCAGTTCTTC. This translates into CASSLERGALSEQFF.

The CDR3: CASSLGVGEQYF. DNA of the CDR3: TGCGCCAGCAGCTTGGGGGTAGGCGAGCAGTACTTC. The gene calls are TRBV5-1 and TRBJ2-7; D gene uncertain. The CDR3 length is 12 residues. Trimming took 0 bases from V and 6 from J, leaving 7 bases between them. Looked up from germline, CDR1 is SGHRS and CDR2 is YFSETQ.

V usage is TRBV5-6 and J usage is TRBJ1-1, with D hard to call. V was shortened by 1 base and J by 0 bases, with 16 bases between the two germline ends. The length of the CDR3 is 17 residues. The V gene's germline CDR1 is SGHDT and CDR2 YYEEEE. The CDR3 coding sequence is TGTGCCAGCAGCTTGTGGCCAGTGCCTTCAGTGAACACTGAAGCTTTCTTT. It codes for CASSLWPVPSVNTEAFF.

This clone is a singleton in its sample. V usage is TRBV21-1 and J usage is TRBJ1-5. TRBV21-1 is described as a pseudogene. The CDR3 extends over 18 amino acids. The CDR3 nucleotides read TGTGCCAGCAGCAAAGCGCTTTTTCAAAAGTCGAGCAATCAGCCCCAGCATTTT. Encoded protein: CASSKALFQKSSNQPQHF.

This chain links TRBV6-1 with TRBJ1-5; no reliable D call. The length of the CDR3 is 15 residues. Looked up from germline, CDR1 is MNHNS and CDR2 is SASEGT. Trimming stripped 1 base from V and 6 bases from J, with 13 bases between. The CDR3: CASSEGYSLAQPQHF. DNA for the CDR3: TGTGCCAGCAGTGAAGGGTATTCGCTCGCTCAGCCCCAGCATTTT.

J is TRBJ2-7 and V is TRBV15, with a possible D match to TRBD2 (5 bases). The germline V gene has CDR1 LNHNV and CDR2 YYDKDF (reference sequence). CDR3 length: 12 amino acids. Between the trimmed V and J ends, which lost 8 bases and 5 bases, there was a span of 13 bases. CDR3 bases: TGTGCCACCTCAGAGGGTTGGAACGAGCAGTACTTC. This sequence encodes CATSEGWNEQYF.

The rearrangement uses TRBV14 and TRBJ2-2; 7 positions agree with TRBD1. The CDR3 covers 14 residues. The junction had 5 bases not matched to a gene; V was cut back by 6 bases and J by 4 bases. Looked up from germline, CDR1 is SGHDN and CDR2 is FVKESK. The CDR3: CASRDDRATGELFF. Here the CDR3 DNA reads TGTGCCAGCAGAGACGACAGGGCCACCGGGGAGCTGTTTTTT.

The V gene is TRBV11-2, the J gene TRBJ1-1; D gene ambiguous. The length of the CDR3 is 14 residues. Trimming pared 3 bases from V and 5 bases from J, leaving 13 bases between. CDR1 is SGHAT, CDR2 FQNNGV, per germline. The CDR3 bases are TGTGCCAGCAGCTTCTTAGGTGGGGTGACTGAAGCTTTCTTT. It translates to CASSFLGGVTEAFF.

The rearrangement joins TRBV6-1 to TRBJ1-2; no clear D. V lost 1 base and J 8 bases, leaving 17 bases between the germline ends. Per germline, CDR1 MNHNS and CDR2 SASEGT. The CDR3 is 15 residues long. CDR3 amino acids: CASSEGNGVREGYTF. CDR3 nucleotide sequence: TGTGCCAGCAGTGAAGGAAATGGGGTTAGGGAGGGCTACACCTTC.

This clone has only one observation. This sequence joins TRBV25-1 and TRBJ1-2, with 9 bases identical to TRBD1. V shed 4 bases, J shed 7 bases, and the junction held 4 bases outside the gene matches. The germline gives CDR1 MGHDK, CDR2 SYGVNS. The CDR3 length is 13 residues. CDR3 sequence: CASSGGQGSGYTF. Here the CDR3 DNA reads TGTGCCAGCAGTGGAGGACAGGGGAGTGGCTACACCTTC.

The CDR3 DNA reads TGTGCCAGCTCGGAAACCAGGAGCTCCTATAATTCACCCCTCCACTTT. Translating it yields CASSETRSSYNSPLHF. The chain carries TRBV18 and TRBJ1-6; D unclear. This CDR3 has 16 residues. V was cut by 6 bases and J by 0 bases, with 12 bases left in between. Germline lookup yields CDR1 KGHSH and CDR2 LQKENI. The whole variable domain, remainder taken from reference TRBV18 and TRBJ1-6, is NAGVMQNPRHLVRRRGQEARLRCSPMKGHSHVYWYRQLPEEGLKFMVYLQKENIIDESGMPKERFSAEFPKEGPSILRIQQVVRGDSAAYFCASSETRSSYNSPLHFGNGTRLTVT.

Only a few counts were recorded for this clone. Within the sample, other DNA sequences also encode this same CDR3. CDR3 sequence: CATSNGYQPQHF. In nucleotides, the CDR3 is TGTGCCACCAGCAATGGGTATCAGCCCCAGCATTTT. This rearrangement joins TRBV15 to TRBJ1-5; D is uncertain. The CDR3 loop spans 12 amino acids. V lost 4 bases and J lost 5, with 6 bases in between. Germline-derived CDR1 and CDR2 are LNHNV and YYDKDF (reference sequence).

The chain employs TRBV5-1 and TRBJ1-1; 7 bases match TRBD1. J was trimmed by 5 bases and V by 6 bases; bases with no gene match: 7. Germline V gene sequence: CDR1 SGHRS, CDR2 YFSETQ. The CDR3 consists of 13 residues. The DNA of the CDR3 is TGCGCCAGCAAATCAGGGGGTAGGACTGAAGCTTTCTTT. It specifies CASKSGGRTEAFF.

The chain couples TRBV6-5 to TRBJ2-7; D is possibly TRBD1 (6 bases). From germline, CDR1 is MNHEY and CDR2 SVGAGI. Trimming stripped 5 bases from V and 2 bases from J, with 13 bases between. This CDR3 contains 14 residues. CDR3 DNA: TGTGCCAGCAGTCGGACAGTGCTCGCCTACGAGCAGTACTTC. It yields the protein CASSRTVLAYEQYF.